Following are 9 T cell receptor beta chains from one sample sequenced in a study of Graves' ophthalmopathy and Graves' hyperthyroidism. Amplified material comprised TCR beta CDR3 regions derived from RNA transcripts. HTBI-primed RT-PCR formed the first round, and a multiplex PCR formed the second. TCRdb reanalysed the multiplex PCR reads using MiXCR and keeps one entry per CDR3 protein. The data show hundreds of thousands of distinct CDR3 sequences, under 50% seen once. Material: peripheral blood. These receptors all come from an adult man with Graves' ophthalmopathy.

The CDR3 loop reads CASSVEARRNYEQYF. For the CDR3, the DNA is TGCGCCAGCAGCGTAGAAGCGCGGCGGAACTACGAGCAGTACTTC. V usage is TRBV5-1 and J usage is TRBJ2-7; D is uncertain. The CDR3 runs 15 residues. V dropped 4 bases and J dropped 3 bases, with 17 bases sitting between them. Germline CDR1 and CDR2: SGHRS and YFSETQ.

Turning to this clonotype: This may be a read error, as it is one base from a much larger clone. This sequence joins TRBV7-9 and TRBJ2-7; D call uncertain. CDR3 size: 15 residues. CDR1 and CDR2 from the germline V gene are SEHNR and FQNEAQ (reference sequence). The CDR3 coding sequence is TGTGCCAGCAGCCTTGGGTTGGGCACCCACTACGAGCAGTGCTTC. Its protein product is CASSLGLGTHYEQCF.

This clonotype was recorded many times. The CDR3 here is CASSVRAGANVLTF. The CDR3, as DNA: TGTGCCAGCTCCGTACGGGCTGGGGCCAACGTCCTGACTTTC. V gene TRBV2 combines with J gene TRBJ2-6; D ambiguous. The CDR3 spans 14 residues. Germline V gene sequence: CDR1 SNHLY, CDR2 FYNNEI. Trimming removed 8 bases from V and 2 bases from J, with 10 bases in between.

This clonotype showed up just a few times. The chain uses TRBV30 and TRBJ2-5; 10 bases match TRBD1. Germline V gene data show CDR1 as GTSNPN and CDR2 as SVGIG (reference sequence). Germline trimming cut 1 base from V and 8 bases from J; bases unmatched to any gene: 4. This CDR3 region has 13 residues. The CDR3 region has the DNA TGTGCCTGGAGTGAGGGGACAGGGGTTACCCAGTACTTC. This translates into CAWSEGTGVTQYF.

Concerning this clonotype: A much larger clone lies a single base off, so this may be a read error. The chain combines TRBV9 with TRBJ1-1; D remains unclear. This CDR3 comprises 14 residues. Germline V CDR1 and CDR2: SGDLS, YYNGEE. CDR3 region: CASSPRVTGTGAFF. CDR3 sequence (DNA): TGTGCCAGCAGCCCCCGGGTCACTGGAACTGGAGCTTTCTTT.

This rearrangement joins TRBV10-1 to TRBJ1-3; D ambiguous. V lost 4 bases to trimming and J lost 8 bases, with 9 bases between them. CDR1 WNHNN and CDR2 SYGVQD come from the germline V gene (reference sequence). This CDR3 region has 12 residues. The CDR3 DNA is TGCGCCAGCAGTGGTCGTCAGGACACCATATATTTT. This translates into CASSGRQDTIYF.

This clonotype has more than one count but fewer than ten. The genes are TRBV9 and TRBJ2-2, with no clear D. This CDR3 has 13 amino acids. Looked up from germline, CDR1 is SGDLS and CDR2 is YYNGEE. Trimming stripped 4 bases from V and 7 bases from J, with 11 bases between. The CDR3 loop reads CASSPSNGGELFF. CDR3 DNA: TGTGCCAGCAGCCCCTCAAATGGCGGGGAGCTGTTTTTT.

J is TRBJ2-3 and V is TRBV2; D unresolved. With 7 bases removed from V and 0 bases from J, the gap between germline ends came to 11 bases. The CDR3 is 14 amino acids. In germline, CDR1 is SNHLY, CDR2 FYNNEI. CDR3 loop: CASKPTPSTDTQYF. The CDR3 DNA reads TGTGCCAGCAAGCCGACTCCTAGCACAGATACGCAGTATTTT. Combining the CDR3 with reference TRBV2 and TRBJ2-3 gives the whole variable domain EPEVTQTPSHQVTQMGQEVILRCVPISNHLYFYWYRQILGQKVEFLVSFYNNEISEKSEIFDDQFSVERPDGSNFTLKIRSTKLEDSAMYFCASKPTPSTDTQYFGPGTRLTVL.

This clonotype has more than one count but fewer than ten. The chain is built from TRBV19 and TRBJ2-2; D unclear. The CDR3 consists of 12 residues. V lost 7 bases, J lost 4 bases, and 7 bases lay in between. The germline V gene has CDR1 LNHDA and CDR2 SQIVND (reference sequence). CDR3 nucleotide sequence: TGTGCCAGTAAGAGAAGCACCGGGGAGCTGTTTTTT. Protein sequence: CASKRSTGELFF. Based on the CDR3 plus reference TRBV19 and TRBJ2-2, the full variable domain is DGGITQSPKYLFRKEGQNVTLSCEQNLNHDAMYWYRQDPGQGLRLIYYSQIVNDFQKGDIAEGYSVSREKKESFPLTVTSAQKNPTAFYLCASKRSTGELFFGEGSRLTVL.